The 18 T cell receptor beta chains below were found in one sample sequenced in a study of T cell responses to AZD1222 COVID-19 vaccine. TCRdb keeps only in-frame clones here, not all; method: immunoSEQ multiplex PCR. The table records more than 75,000 clones, roughly nine tenths of them present only once. The material sequenced was peripheral blood, taken on day 0 of AZD1222 vaccination. All receptors come from an adult in good health.

The chain links TRBV10-3 to TRBJ1-2; 8 nucleotides align to TRBD1. CDR1 ENHRY and CDR2 SYGVKD come from the germline V gene. The V gene end was trimmed by 5 bases and the J gene end by 6 bases; junction bases not matched to a gene: 11. The length of the CDR3 is 15 residues. Here the CDR3 DNA reads TGTGCCATCAGTTCCCGGGAACGGACAGGGAATGGCTACACCTTC. Protein: CAISSRERTGNGYTF.

The chain has TRBV27 and TRBJ2-7; TRBD2 might be the D (5 bases). The germline V gene encodes CDR1 MNHEY and CDR2 SMNVEV (reference sequence). CDR3 length equals 16 residues. V lost 6 bases and J lost 0, with 18 bases in between. The CDR3 DNA reads as TGTGCCAGCAGGCCTCTAGCCCCGGAAAGCTCCTACGAGCAGTACTTC. This gives the protein CASRPLAPESSYEQYF.

The V call is TRBV7-8, the J call TRBJ1-5; D is possibly TRBD1 (6 bases). Trimming shortened V by 1 base and J by 5 bases, and 9 bases separated the two germline ends. CDR1 and CDR2 (germline): SGHVS, FQNEAQ. The CDR3 covers 14 residues. The CDR3 reads CASSLVSGDQPQHF. As DNA, the CDR3 is TGTGCCAGCAGCTTAGTATCAGGGGATCAGCCCCAGCATTTT.

The J gene is TRBJ2-2, the V gene TRBV2; D perhaps matches TRBD2 (5 bases). Germline V gene sequence: CDR1 SNHLY, CDR2 FYNNEI. V was clipped by 1 base and J by 7 bases, with 13 bases between them. The CDR3 is 15 amino acids. CDR3 loop: CASSEVAGAGGELFF. As DNA, the CDR3 is TGTGCCAGCAGTGAAGTGGCGGGTGCGGGCGGGGAGCTGTTTTTT.

This chain uses TRBV6-5 with TRBJ1-2, with 8 bases aligning to TRBD1. V trimming: 0 bases; J trimming: 7 bases; junction bases outside the gene matches: 7. This CDR3 region has 15 residues. Germline V gene sequence: CDR1 MNHEY, CDR2 SVGAGI. Here the CDR3 DNA reads TGTGCCAGCAGTTACTCGAGCACAGGGGGTGGTGGCTACACCTTC. Translated, it gives CASSYSSTGGGGYTF.

This sequence joins TRBV27 and TRBJ1-4, with a tentative D call TRBD1 (5 bases). Germline assignment: CDR1 MNHEY and CDR2 SMNVEV (reference sequence). The CDR3 is 14 residues long. V lost 2 bases to trimming and J lost 5 bases, with 9 bases between them. CDR3 amino acids: CASSLRGINEKLFF. CDR3 in DNA: TGTGCCAGCAGTTTACGGGGGATCAATGAAAAACTGTTTTTT.

There are a few counts of this clone. V and J are TRBV6-6 and TRBJ1-1; TRBD1 might be the D (6 bases). This CDR3 has 13 residues. The germline V gene has CDR1 MNHNY and CDR2 SVGAGI (reference sequence). V was pared by 4 bases and J by 3 bases, with 9 bases between. CDR3 in DNA: TGTGCCAGCAGTTTAAACAGGGACACTGAAGCTTTCTTT. It codes for CASSLNRDTEAFF.

The CDR3: CASSTPRDTQYF. The CDR3 nucleotides are TGTGCCAGCAGTACCCCGCGGGATACGCAGTATTTT. This chain joins TRBV6-6 and TRBJ2-3; D is unresolved. The V gene's germline CDR1 is MNHNY and CDR2 SVGAGI (reference sequence). V lost 5 bases to trimming and J lost 6 bases, with 9 bases between them. The CDR3 runs 12 residues.

This clone was recorded only once. The genes are TRBV4-1 and TRBJ2-7, with no clear D. This CDR3 contains 11 residues. From germline, CDR1 is MGHRA and CDR2 YSYEKL. Trimming removed 2 bases from V and 7 bases from J, with 6 bases in between. CDR3 loop: CASSQQAEQYF. The CDR3 nucleotides read TGCGCCAGCAGCCAACAGGCAGAGCAGTACTTC.

The CDR3 loop reads CASTSGGDRSYEQYF. In nucleotides, the CDR3 is TGTGCCAGCACCTCTGGGGGGGACCGATCCTACGAGCAGTACTTC. The chain employs TRBV3-1 (or the pseudogene TRBV3-2) and TRBJ2-7, with 7 bases that match TRBD2. CDR1 is LGHDT and CDR2 is YNNKEL in the germline V gene (reference sequence). J was trimmed by 1 base and V by 7 bases; bases with no gene match: 10. The CDR3 has 15 amino acids.

V is TRBV30 and J is TRBJ2-7, with 10 bases fitting TRBD2. Germline-derived CDR1 and CDR2 are GTSNPN and SVGIG (reference sequence). This CDR3 contains 14 residues. Losses at the gene ends were 4 bases for V and 3 bases for J; bases not matched to a gene: 6. CDR3 DNA: TGTGCCTGGAATGTCGGACTAGCGGACTACGAGCAGTACTTC. Translation gives CAWNVGLADYEQYF.

The chain is built from TRBV27 and TRBJ1-5, with TRBD1 identical over 10 bases. The germline V gene has CDR1 MNHEY and CDR2 SMNVEV (reference sequence). The CDR3 is 16 residues long. The ends lost 6 bases at V and 0 bases at J; junction bases unmatched: 5. The CDR3: CASRGQGRGSNQPQHF. Written as DNA, the CDR3 is TGTGCCAGCAGGGGACAGGGGAGGGGTAGCAATCAGCCCCAGCATTTT.

This chain joins TRBV5-1 and TRBJ2-1, with 8 bases identical to TRBD1. CDR1 is SGHRS, CDR2 YFSETQ, per germline. The CDR3 sequence is 14 residues long. Germline trimming cut 1 base from V and 7 bases from J; bases unmatched to any gene: 4. CDR3 sequence reads: CASSLHGQGNEQFF. CDR3 coding DNA: TGCGCCAGCAGCTTGCATGGACAGGGTAATGAGCAGTTCTTC.

The chain is built from TRBV28 and TRBJ1-6; the match to TRBD1 covers 9 bases. V gave up 7 bases and J gave up 10 bases; unmatched junction bases: 8. CDR1 MDHEN and CDR2 SYDVKM come from the germline V gene. There are 14 residues in the CDR3. The CDR3 loop is CASILTGGKSPLHF. Here the CDR3 DNA reads TGTGCCAGCATCCTGACAGGGGGAAAATCACCCCTCCACTTT.

The V call is TRBV2, the J call TRBJ1-5; 8 bases map to TRBD1. The CDR3 consists of 13 residues. Germline loops: CDR1 SNHLY, CDR2 FYNNEI. J was trimmed by 4 bases and V by 6 bases; bases with no gene match: 2. The DNA for the CDR3 is TGTGCCAGCAGGGGACAGGCTAATCAGCCCCAGCATTTT. Translated, it gives CASRGQANQPQHF. The entire variable domain, with the rest obtained from reference TRBV2 and TRBJ1-5, is as follows: EPEVTQTPSHQVTQMGQEVILRCVPISNHLYFYWYRQILGQKVEFLVSFYNNEISEKSEIFDDQFSVERPDGSNFTLKIRSTKLEDSAMYFCASRGQANQPQHFGDGTRLSIL.

The chain joins TRBV19 to TRBJ1-5; the D is unclear. Between the trimmed V and J ends, which lost 9 bases and 0 bases, there was a span of 18 bases. The CDR3 length is 16 residues. The germline V gene has CDR1 LNHDA and CDR2 SQIVND (reference sequence). The CDR3 DNA reads TGTGCCAGCCAGTGGGATCCGTCTTATAGCAATCAGCCCCAGCATTTT. It translates to CASQWDPSYSNQPQHF. The full variable domain, in which reference TRBV19 and TRBJ1-5 provide the parts outside the CDR3, is DGGITQSPKYLFRKEGQNVTLSCEQNLNHDAMYWYRQDPGQGLRLIYYSQIVNDFQKGDIAEGYSVSREKKESFPLTVTSAQKNPTAFYLCASQWDPSYSNQPQHFGDGTRLSIL.

The chain employs TRBV5-5 and TRBJ1-5; no reliable D call. Per germline, CDR1 SGHKS and CDR2 YYEKEE (reference sequence). Deletions cut 1 base from V and 0 bases from J, with 8 bases between. CDR3 length: 15 amino acids. CDR3 DNA sequence: TGTGCCAGCAGCTTGAGGCAGAATAGCAATCAGCCCCAGCATTTT. It codes for CASSLRQNSNQPQHF. The variable domain in full, completed from reference TRBV5-5 and TRBJ1-5, reads DAGVTQSPTHLIKTRGQQVTLRCSPISGHKSVSWYQQVLGQGPQFIFQYYEKEERGRGNFPDRFSARQFPNYSSELNVNALLLGDSALYLCASSLRQNSNQPQHFGDGTRLSIL.

This sequence joins TRBV4-3 and TRBJ1-6; D is undetermined. Trimming took 5 bases from V and 4 from J, leaving 9 bases between them. CDR1 is LGHNA, CDR2 YSLEER, per germline. The CDR3 is made up of 14 amino acids. CDR3 in DNA: TGCGCCAGCAGCGCTATTCTTTATAATTCACCCCTCCACTTT. Protein: CASSAILYNSPLHF.